The 26 T cell receptor beta chains presented below share a single source sample, sequenced in a study of blood T cell repertoires in COVID-19. Data came from immunoSEQ multiplex PCR; TCRdb stores just in-frame clones and leaves some out. The table includes 250,000 to 300,000 clones, around 84% detected once. The specimen sequenced was PBMCs or T cells enriched from blood (not recorded which). These receptors originate from a man between 25 and 39 years old with acute COVID-19.

Note on this clone: Other nucleotide sequences from this sample produce the same CDR3. The V call is TRBV7-9, the J call TRBJ1-2; 8 bases line up with TRBD1. CDR3 size: 14 residues. V dropped 6 bases and J dropped 3; count of bases not matched to a gene: 6. Per the germline V gene, CDR1 is SEHNR and CDR2 is FQNEAQ (reference sequence). The CDR3 is CASSRPGQDYGYTF. CDR3 coding DNA: TGTGCCAGCAGTCGACCGGGACAGGACTATGGCTACACCTTC.

The DNA of the CDR3 is TGTGCCAGCAGTGGTGGGGGGAGCACAGATACGCAGTATTTT. This gives the protein CASSGGGSTDTQYF. The rearrangement joins TRBV3-1 (or the pseudogene TRBV3-2) to TRBJ2-3, with a weak D call TRBD2 (6 bases). V was shortened by 6 bases and J by 0 bases, with 10 bases between the two germline ends. CDR3 size: 14 residues. CDR1 and CDR2 (germline): LGHDT, YNNKEL (reference sequence).

The V and J genes are TRBV19 and TRBJ1-2; D unresolved. CDR1 and CDR2 (germline): LNHDA, SQIVND (reference sequence). Deletions cut 1 base from V and 4 bases from J, with 10 bases between. The length of the CDR3 is 14 residues. The CDR3 DNA follows: TGTGCCAGTAGTATAGTTGCGGGCACCTATGGCTACACCTTC. It is translated as CASSIVAGTYGYTF.

This chain links TRBV14 with TRBJ1-4; the D gene is possibly TRBD1 (6 bases). Per germline, CDR1 SGHDN and CDR2 FVKESK. The CDR3 has 15 residues. V was shortened by 4 bases and J by 11 bases, with 20 bases between the two germline ends. The CDR3 region is CASSRPGQGQGKLFF. CDR3 nucleotide sequence: TGTGCCAGCAGCCGTCCCGGGCAGGGGCAGGGGAAACTGTTTTTT.

This clone was detected only a few times. The chain recombines TRBV6-5 with TRBJ2-5; 7 bases agree with TRBD1. Germline V gene lookup returns CDR1 MNHEY and CDR2 SVGAGI. CDR3 length: 13 residues. J was trimmed by 7 bases and V by 6 bases; bases with no gene match: 8. The DNA of the CDR3 is TGTGCCAGCAGGATGACAGGGACGTGGACCCAGTACTTC. This encodes CASRMTGTWTQYF.

A word on this clone: The junction departs from germline at one end; a sequencing error may be responsible. Distinct nucleotide sequences in the sample also encode this CDR3. The chain recombines TRBV5-1 with TRBJ1-1; D not resolved. Germline lookup yields CDR1 SGHRS and CDR2 YFSETQ. The CDR3 sequence is 13 residues long. The CDR3 coding sequence is TGTGCCAGCAGCTTGGTCGTCAACACTGAAGCTTTCTTT. This gives the protein CASSLVVNTEAFF.

The gene calls are TRBV19 and TRBJ1-5; D might be TRBD1 (6 bases). The length of the CDR3 is 17 residues. Trimming stripped 5 bases from V and 4 bases from J, with 21 bases between. The V gene's germline CDR1 is LNHDA and CDR2 SQIVND (reference sequence). The CDR3 protein is CASSPFQTGTKNQPQHF. CDR3 bases: TGTGCCAGTAGTCCGTTCCAGACCGGGACAAAGAATCAGCCCCAGCATTTT.

This clone was recorded a few times. In nucleotides, the CDR3 is TGTGCCAGCAGCGCGGGACTAGCGGGGCCCGTGAACACCGGGGAGCTGTTTTTT. Translation: CASSAGLAGPVNTGELFF. The chain employs TRBV9 and TRBJ2-2; 13 bases match TRBD2. The V segment lost 3 bases and the J segment 1 base; nucleotides outside the gene matches: 6. Germline V gene lookup returns CDR1 SGDLS and CDR2 YYNGEE. CDR3 length: 18 residues.

The chain combines TRBV19 with TRBJ1-5; D gene ambiguous. Trimming shortened V by 0 bases and J by 0 bases, and 18 bases separated the two germline ends. From germline, CDR1 is LNHDA and CDR2 SQIVND (reference sequence). The length of the CDR3 is 19 residues. CDR3 protein: CASSIESSGFSYSNQPQHF. In DNA, the CDR3 is TGTGCCAGTAGTATAGAATCAAGCGGTTTTTCCTATAGCAATCAGCCCCAGCATTTT.

The chain links TRBV2 to TRBJ1-1; D unresolved. V lost 6 bases and J 1 base, leaving 18 bases between the germline ends. The CDR3 consists of 16 residues. Germline CDR1 is SNHLY and CDR2 is FYNNEI. The CDR3 nucleotides are TGTGCCAGCAGACCCGGACGGGGAATCTGGAACACTGAAGCTTTCTTT. Its protein is CASRPGRGIWNTEAFF.

The J gene is TRBJ1-1, the V gene TRBV19, with D possibly being TRBD1 (6 bases). With 6 bases removed from V and 1 base from J, the gap between germline ends came to 12 bases. The CDR3 sequence is 14 residues long. Germline V CDR1 and CDR2: LNHDA, SQIVND (reference sequence). CDR3 in amino acids: CASRTGPGNTEAFF. CDR3 bases: TGTGCCAGTAGAACAGGGCCTGGGAACACTGAAGCTTTCTTT.

The chain uses TRBV6-4 and TRBJ1-5, with D maybe TRBD1 (5 bases). CDR1 is MRHNA and CDR2 is SNTAGT in the germline V gene. The CDR3 has 14 residues. V lost 5 bases, J lost 2 bases, and 10 bases lay in between. The CDR3 DNA is TGTGCCAGCAGTCGGACATCTGGCAATCAGCCCCAGCATTTT. The encoded protein is CASSRTSGNQPQHF.

The chain recombines TRBV30 with TRBJ1-6; 7 nucleotides line up with TRBD1. The germline gives CDR1 GTSNPN, CDR2 SVGIG (reference sequence). This CDR3 contains 17 residues. The V segment lost 5 bases and the J segment 0 bases; nucleotides outside the gene matches: 10. CDR3 sequence reads: CAWCPGTASSYNSPLHF. The DNA of the CDR3 is TGTGCCTGGTGCCCCGGGACAGCGAGCTCCTATAATTCACCCCTCCACTTT. Complete variable domain (other parts from reference TRBV30 and TRBJ1-6): SQTIHQWPATLVQPVGSPLSLECTVEGTSNPNLYWYRQAAGRGLQLLFYSVGIGQISSEVPQNLSASRPQDRQFILSSKKLLLSDSGFYLCAWCPGTASSYNSPLHFGNGTRLTVT.

This chain connects TRBV24-1 to TRBJ1-2; TRBD1 is a possible D gene (6 bases). V was cut by 5 bases and J by 7 bases, with 19 bases left in between. The CDR3 loop spans 15 amino acids. CDR1 is KGHDR, CDR2 SFDVKD, per germline. The CDR3 is CATSATRDKGGGYTF. The CDR3 DNA reads as TGTGCCACCAGTGCGACCCGGGACAAAGGAGGTGGCTACACCTTC.

The V call is TRBV5-6, the J call TRBJ1-1; D possibly corresponds to TRBD1 (6 bases). CDR1 and CDR2 (germline): SGHDT, YYEEEE. The CDR3 consists of 15 residues. V dropped 2 bases and J dropped 0 bases, with 11 bases sitting between them. CDR3 sequence reads: CASSFPTGMNTEAFF. The CDR3, as DNA: TGTGCCAGCAGCTTCCCGACAGGAATGAACACTGAAGCTTTCTTT.

The V and J genes are TRBV4-1 and TRBJ1-2, with TRBD1 as a possible D gene (5 bases). The CDR3 spans 14 residues. The germline V gene encodes CDR1 MGHRA and CDR2 YSYEKL. Trimming took off 1 base at V and 4 bases at J, with 10 bases between the two ends. CDR3 coding DNA: TGCGCCAGCAGCCAAGGAGCAGGGTCCTATGGCTACACCTTC. Protein sequence: CASSQGAGSYGYTF.

The rearrangement links TRBV28 to TRBJ1-2; tentative D call: TRBD1 (5 bases). Deletions cut 9 bases from V and 7 bases from J, with 15 bases between. The CDR3 has 12 residues. Per the germline V gene, CDR1 is MDHEN and CDR2 is SYDVKM. The CDR3 DNA reads as TGTGCCAGTACATCAGGGAATATTGGCTACACCTTC. This sequence encodes CASTSGNIGYTF.

The chain is built from TRBV20-1 and TRBJ2-7; no clear D. This CDR3 spans 11 amino acids. With 0 bases removed from V and 6 bases from J, the gap between germline ends came to 6 bases. Germline-derived CDR1 and CDR2 are DFQATT and SNEGSKA (reference sequence). CDR3 in amino acids: CSARDLSEQYV. CDR3 sequence (DNA): TGCAGTGCTAGAGATTTGAGCGAGCAGTACGTC.

This clone has only a few counts. J is TRBJ2-7 and V is TRBV9; 11 bases line up with TRBD1. Trimming cost V 7 bases and J 5 bases; bases outside gene matches: 11. CDR3 length: 15 residues. Germline assignment: CDR1 SGDLS and CDR2 YYNGEE. In DNA form, the CDR3 reads TGTGCCAGCGGCCCCGGGACAGGGGGGATCAACGAGCAGTACGTC. Its translation: CASGPGTGGINEQYV.

The rearrangement joins TRBV5-4 to TRBJ2-5; 10 bases fit TRBD1. This CDR3 has 15 amino acids. The V and J ends lost 4 bases and 4 bases, in that order; junction bases with no gene match: 7. Per the germline V gene, CDR1 is SGHNT and CDR2 is YYREEE (reference sequence). The CDR3 DNA is TGTGCCAGCAGCCATGACAGGGGGCGCGGAGAGACCCAGTACTTC. The encoded protein is CASSHDRGRGETQYF.

The chain uses TRBV30 and TRBJ2-1; 9 bases map to TRBD2. The V gene's germline CDR1 is GTSNPN and CDR2 SVGIG (reference sequence). J was trimmed by 5 bases and V by 8 bases; bases with no gene match: 7. This CDR3 contains 13 residues. CDR3 in amino acids: CAGTGTSNNEQFF. In nucleotides, the CDR3 is TGTGCCGGAACCGGGACTAGCAACAATGAGCAGTTCTTC.

The chain is built from TRBV28 and TRBJ2-5; D possibly corresponds to TRBD2 (5 bases). Germline V lookup: CDR1 MDHEN, CDR2 SYDVKM. Between the trimmed V and J ends, which lost 6 bases and 5 bases, there was a span of 10 bases. The CDR3 totals 12 residues. This CDR3 reads CASRSGWETQYF. CDR3 sequence (DNA): TGTGCCAGCAGGTCGGGGTGGGAGACCCAGTACTTC. Combining the CDR3 with reference TRBV28 and TRBJ2-5 gives the whole variable domain DVKVTQSSRYLVKRTGEKVFLECVQDMDHENMFWYRQDPGLGLRLIYFSYDVKMKEKGDIPEGYSVSREKKERFSLILESASTNQTSMYLCASRSGWETQYFGPGTRLLVL.

V usage is TRBV27 and J usage is TRBJ1-6; D is uncertain. V shed 2 bases and J shed 6 bases, with 2 bases lying between them. The CDR3 sequence is 12 residues long. Germline V gives CDR1 MNHEY, CDR2 SMNVEV (reference sequence). In DNA form, the CDR3 reads TGTGCCAGCAGTTTACGTAATTCACCCCTCCACTTT. It codes for CASSLRNSPLHF.

V usage is TRBV6-5 and J usage is TRBJ1-1, with 8 nucleotides matching TRBD1. The V segment lost 6 bases and the J segment 0 bases; nucleotides outside the gene matches: 3. The CDR3 loop spans 14 amino acids. The germline CDR1 and CDR2 sequences are MNHEY and SVGAGI. The CDR3 nucleotides read TGTGCCAGCAGGGGACAGGCCGTGAACACTGAAGCTTTCTTT. This encodes CASRGQAVNTEAFF.

The gene calls are TRBV27 and TRBJ1-1; a possible D gene is TRBD1 (6 bases). Between the trimmed V and J ends, which lost 10 bases and 5 bases, there was a span of 14 bases. The CDR3 length is 12 residues. CDR1 is MNHEY and CDR2 is SMNVEV in the germline V gene (reference sequence). CDR3 DNA: TGTGCCAACAGGGCAAAGAATACTGAAGCTTTCTTT. Protein: CANRAKNTEAFF.

The CDR3 loop is CASSLVRDRAGNTIYF. The CDR3 DNA follows: TGTGCCAGCAGCTTGGTCCGGGACAGGGCAGGAAACACCATATATTTT. The gene calls are TRBV5-8 and TRBJ1-3, with 9 bases that match TRBD1. Looked up from germline, CDR1 is SGHTS and CDR2 is YDEGEE. The CDR3 extends over 16 amino acids. V shed 0 bases, J shed 4 bases, and the junction held 5 bases outside the gene matches.